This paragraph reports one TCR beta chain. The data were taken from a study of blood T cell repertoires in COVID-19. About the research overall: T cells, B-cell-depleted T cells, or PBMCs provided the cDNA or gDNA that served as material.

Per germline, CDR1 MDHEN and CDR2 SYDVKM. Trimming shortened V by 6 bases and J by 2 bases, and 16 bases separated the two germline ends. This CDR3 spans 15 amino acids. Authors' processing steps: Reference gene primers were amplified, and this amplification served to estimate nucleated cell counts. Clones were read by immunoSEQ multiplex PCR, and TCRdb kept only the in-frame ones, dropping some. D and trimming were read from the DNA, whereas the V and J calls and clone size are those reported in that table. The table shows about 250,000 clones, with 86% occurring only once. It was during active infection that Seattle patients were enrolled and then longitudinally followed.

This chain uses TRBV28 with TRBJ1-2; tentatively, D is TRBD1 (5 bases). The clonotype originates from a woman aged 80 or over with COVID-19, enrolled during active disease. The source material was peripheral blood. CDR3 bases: TGTGCCAGCAGCCTCAGACAGCCCTTAAACTATGGCTACACCTTC. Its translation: CASSLRQPLNYGYTF.